This TCR beta chain was profiled in a study of T cells in Graves' hyperthyroidism and ophthalmopathy (dated 2019 in TCRdb). For the study in its entirety: Peripheral blood was collected at initial diagnosis, before any treatment. Prospective prediction of ophthalmopathy was tested in an independent validation cohort consisting of about 19 hyperthyroidism patients and approximately 16 patients who later progressed to ophthalmopathy. The 95 to 100 discovery patients were randomly split 7:3 into training and test sets. In addition, the study compared T-cell repertoires in thyroid tissue and in blood from roughly 6 Graves' hyperthyroidism patients. The paper reports TCR Vbeta CDR3 sequencing of 130 to 150 peripheral blood samples: approximately 41 ophthalmopathy, over 70 hyperthyroidism and some 17 progressor patients. To identify distinguishing TCR V-J signatures, a discovery cohort of about 95 patients was used, comprising under 45 with Graves' ophthalmopathy and around 60 with stable Graves' hyperthyroidism. After blood sampling, hyperthyroidism patients were treated with methimazole at a starting dose of 30 mg daily, and ophthalmopathy patients were treated with high-dose intravenous methylprednisolone. Study-level results and caveats: During validation, the model predicted progression to ophthalmopathy a median of about 6.3 months ahead of onset, with around 65% sensitivity and roughly 75% specificity. Sample size was not statistically predetermined, and investigators were not blinded to group allocation. Most expanded thyroid clonotypes (frequency above 0.001) were also found in blood, which suggests that blood repertoires may mirror thyroid immune responses. A 13 V-J signature model separated ophthalmopathy from stable hyperthyroidism, with over 85% sensitivity and around 84% specificity in cross-validation and 80%/75% in testing.

The TCR beta CDR3 regions were amplified from RNA transcripts. The TCR CDR3 was subjected to a first round of RT-PCR using the HTBI primer set and the Qiagen OneStep RT-PCR kit. Libraries were constructed in a second round of multiplex PCR, after which size selection and purification were carried out. Sequencing of the libraries was done on an Illumina HiSeq2000 using paired-end 100 bp reads. The study's processing was this. Raw data were processed with SOAPnuke, discarding reads with adapters, uncalled bases, mean Phred below 15, or no exact constant-primer or identifier match. COPE v1.2.5 was used to merge high-quality paired reads, and clonotypes were defined as unique nucleotide sequences. MiTCR v1.1 was used to align clonotypes to the IMGT TRBV, TRBD and TRBJ reference segments. The analysis included only V-J combinations with a frequency above 0.0001, which together covered about 99% of the repertoires. The TCS score was defined as F50 (clonal expansion) divided by E x V (chaos), with BLOSUM62-based TCRdist calculated between CDR3 peptides within each V-J. Welch's t-statistics and random forest reduced 500 to 550 V-J features to 13, which were used in a naive Bayes classifier (R e1071). In-frame beta chains were kept once TCRdb had trimmed the public reads at Q25 with fastp and called clones with MiXCR. Entries that share a CDR3 protein sequence are merged under the most common genes and DNA. TCRdb assigned the V and J calls; the authors' analysis was not used. Here the sample has 300,000 to 450,000 distinct CDR3 sequences; 13% occur a single time. The ten largest clones represent 9.2% of the sample.

Stable Graves' hyperthyroidism was defined as no progression to ophthalmopathy during 18 months of follow-up. Hyperthyroidism patients were aged 18 to 65 years and newly diagnosed, with disease duration of less than 2 months. Any patient with an uncontrolled infection, another autoimmune disease, pregnancy or lactation was excluded. Diagnoses relied on clinical symptoms, serum thyroxine and TRAb, thyroid ultrasound and orbital computed tomography. PBMCs were separated from roughly 9.6 ml of fresh peripheral blood using Ficoll-Paque density gradient centrifugation. Total RNA was extracted with Trizol reagent, and quality was checked on an Agilent 2100 Bioanalyzer. Germline trimming: 7 bases from V, 0 bases from J; junction bases outside gene matches: 4. Measured from the cysteine to the phenylalanine, the CDR3 is 15 residues long. Only the CDR3 portion is preserved as DNA: 45 bases, with reading frame beginning at the first base.

Concerning this clonotype itself: The antigen it binds to is not known. No much larger clone exists at a distance of one base, and base qualities are not known.

The chain is encoded by TRBV12-3 or TRBV12-4 joined to TRBJ1-1; TRBD1 aligns with 11 central bases. The sequence came from a woman younger than 30 with Graves' hyperthyroidism. Sequencing was performed on blood. The CDR3 reads as follows: CASKGQGAVNTEAFF. DNA sequence: TGTGCCAGCAAAGGACAGGGGGCGGTGAACACTGAAGCTTTCTTT.